This record covers a single TCR beta chain. Trimming at V came to 1 base and at J to 9 bases, leaving 5 bases not matched to a gene. The germline V gene has CDR1 DFQATT and CDR2 SNEGSKA (reference sequence). The CDR3 length is 13 residues. Sample-barcoded 5' priming and a J-beta primer mix drove a second PCR of 7 to 11 cycles. Tagging of each cDNA molecule was performed by a template-switch adaptor with 12 random nucleotides. TCRdb ran MiXCR on the 5' RACE reads and lists one entry per CDR3 protein. The sample has roughly 500,000 distinct CDR3 sequences; 27% are singletons. This record comes from a study of blood T cells in healthy people across ages.

The TCR sequence derives from a woman aged 70 to 79 in good health. What was sequenced was blood. The J gene is TRBJ2-1, the V gene TRBV20-1; 8 bases agree with TRBD2. The CDR3 is CSARGLAGGEQFF. In nucleotides, the CDR3 is TGCAGTGCTAGAGGGCTAGCGGGCGGTGAGCAGTTCTTC.